These 28 T cell receptor beta chains originate from one sample sequenced in a study of blood T cell dynamics during melanoma immunotherapy. Method: immunoSEQ multiplex PCR; TCRdb's copy keeps in-frame clones and lacks some. Here the sample spans almost 8,500 clones, around 89% being singletons. Regarding time point: week 3, after first cycle of checkpoint inhibitor. The source was blood, collected from a patient treated with checkpoint blockade. The receptors stem from a human donor with melanoma.

CDR3 residues: CASSFGQGARNEKLFF. CDR3 nucleotide sequence: TGCGCCAGCAGCTTCGGGCAGGGGGCGCGAAATGAAAAACTGTTTTTT. This chain uses TRBV5-1 with TRBJ1-4; 8 bases are a match to TRBD1. Germline assignment: CDR1 SGHRS and CDR2 YFSETQ. Trimming removed 2 bases from V and 5 bases from J; junction bases left unmatched: 8. CDR3 length: 16 residues. Based on the CDR3 plus reference TRBV5-1 and TRBJ1-4, the full variable domain is KAGVTQTPRYLIKTRGQQVTLSCSPISGHRSVSWYQQTPGQGLQFLFEYFSETQRNKGNFPGRFSGRQFSNSRSEMNVSTLELGDSALYLCASSFGQGARNEKLFFGSGTQLSVL.

The V call is TRBV7-2, the J call TRBJ1-1; TRBD1 is a possible D gene (5 bases). CDR3 length equals 15 residues. Germline V gene data show CDR1 as SGHTA and CDR2 as FQGNSA. V lost 3 bases, J lost 1 base, and 12 bases lay in between. The CDR3 nucleotides read TGTGCCAGCAGCTTTCAGGGTACGGGGAACACTGAAGCTTTCTTT. Its translation is CASSFQGTGNTEAFF.

The rearrangement uses TRBV7-6 and TRBJ1-2, with TRBD1 matching over 8 bases. The V gene end was trimmed by 5 bases and the J gene end by 4 bases; junction bases not matched to a gene: 9. The CDR3 spans 15 residues. Per germline, CDR1 SGHVS and CDR2 FNYEAQ. The CDR3 loop is CASSQSGTGFYGYTF. The CDR3 nucleotides are TGTGCCAGCAGCCAATCCGGGACAGGATTCTATGGCTACACCTTC.

This clone was counted only a few times. The chain links TRBV6-5 to TRBJ1-6; D remains unclear. The CDR3 is 15 residues long. Deletions cut 0 bases from V and 5 bases from J, with 8 bases between. The germline gives CDR1 MNHEY, CDR2 SVGAGI. CDR3 loop: CASSYSRYNNSPLHF. As DNA, the CDR3 is TGTGCCAGCAGTTACTCGCGATATAATAATTCACCCCTCCACTTT.

This chain uses TRBV9 with TRBJ1-6; 9 bases agree with TRBD1. The CDR3 has 16 residues. In germline, CDR1 is SGDLS, CDR2 YYNGEE. Trimming took 0 bases from V and 5 from J; bases not matched to a gene: 3. This CDR3 reads CASSVEGTGHNSPLHF. CDR3 DNA sequence: TGTGCCAGCAGCGTAGAGGGGACAGGGCATAATTCACCCCTCCACTTT.

The chain combines TRBV10-2 with TRBJ2-7; unclear D gene. Germline lookup yields CDR1 WSHSY and CDR2 SAAADI. Trimming took off 2 bases at V and 3 bases at J, with 8 bases between the two ends. The CDR3 extends over 13 amino acids. The CDR3 is CASSEGRNYEQYF. CDR3 DNA sequence: TGCGCCAGCAGTGAGGGAAGGAACTACGAGCAGTACTTC.

The genes are TRBV7-2 and TRBJ1-1; D is unclear. V was pared by 1 base and J by 1 base, with 4 bases between. CDR3 size: 13 residues. Germline CDR1 SGHTA, CDR2 FQGNSA. The CDR3 DNA reads TGTGCCAGCAGCTTAGACAGGAACACTGAAGCTTTCTTT. As protein: CASSLDRNTEAFF. The whole variable domain, remainder taken from reference TRBV7-2 and TRBJ1-1, is GAGVSQSPSNKVTEKGKDVELRCDPISGHTALYWYRQSLGQGLEFLIYFQGNSAPDKSGLPSDRFSAERTGGSVSTLTIQRTQQEDSAVYLCASSLDRNTEAFFGQGTRLTVV.

The gene calls are TRBV5-1 and TRBJ1-1; a possible D gene is TRBD1 (5 bases). From germline, CDR1 is SGHRS and CDR2 YFSETQ. The CDR3 runs to 15 residues. V lost 0 bases and J 4 bases, leaving 13 bases between the germline ends. The DNA for the CDR3 is TGCGCCAGCAGCTTGGCGCAGGGCCTCACCACTGAAGCTTTCTTT. Its protein product is CASSLAQGLTTEAFF.

This clone was counted between two and nine times. CDR3 in DNA: TGTGCCAGCAGCTTTAGAGGGGGGTTAGGTGGCGAGCAGTACTTC. Protein sequence: CASSFRGGLGGEQYF. The chain is built from TRBV11-2 and TRBJ2-7; D assignment may be TRBD1 or TRBD2 (6 bases each). From germline, CDR1 is SGHAT and CDR2 FQNNGV. Between the trimmed V and J ends, which lost 3 bases and 6 bases, there was a span of 18 bases. The CDR3 is 15 amino acids. Full variable domain (missing parts from reference TRBV11-2 and TRBJ2-7): EAGVAQSPRYKIIEKRQSVAFWCNPISGHATLYWYQQILGQGPKLLIQFQNNGVVDDSQLPKDRFSAERLKGVDSTLKIQPAKLEDSAVYLCASSFRGGLGGEQYFGPGTRLTVT.

This sequence joins TRBV5-4 and TRBJ2-7, with 13 bases that match TRBD2. Germline lookup yields CDR1 SGHNT and CDR2 YYREEE (reference sequence). CDR3 length equals 16 residues. Germline trimming cut 2 bases from V and 4 bases from J; bases unmatched to any gene: 6. The CDR3 DNA sequence: TGTGCCAGCAGCTTAGGACTAGCGGGAGTAGGGTACGAGCAGTACTTC. This translates into CASSLGLAGVGYEQYF.

J is TRBJ2-7 and V is TRBV10-1; TRBD1 matches at 8 bases. V trimming: 7 bases; J trimming: 5 bases; junction bases outside the gene matches: 10. The CDR3 covers 14 residues. Looked up from germline, CDR1 is WNHNN and CDR2 is SYGVQD (reference sequence). As DNA, the CDR3 is TGCGCCAGCAAATCCGACAGGGGCGGCGACGAGCAGTACTTC. It codes for CASKSDRGGDEQYF.

The rearrangement joins TRBV5-1 to TRBJ2-7; 11 bases fit TRBD2. Trimming cost V 0 bases and J 2 bases; bases outside gene matches: 7. CDR1 SGHRS and CDR2 YFSETQ come from the germline V gene. The CDR3 has 17 amino acids. CDR3 residues: CASSLALLSGGAYEQYF. The CDR3 DNA is TGCGCCAGCAGCTTGGCCCTTCTTAGCGGGGGGGCCTACGAGCAGTACTTC.

V gene TRBV11-2 combines with J gene TRBJ2-7; 7 bases fit TRBD1. The CDR3 extends over 13 amino acids. The germline V gene has CDR1 SGHAT and CDR2 FQNNGV. After removal of 1 base from V and 5 bases from J, the junction contained 2 bases not matched to a gene. DNA of the CDR3: TGTGCCAGCAGCTTAGCAGACAGGGACGAGCAGTACTTC. Protein: CASSLADRDEQYF.

In this sample, this clone turned up once. J is TRBJ2-7 and V is TRBV2; tentative D call: TRBD2 (8 bases). The CDR3 runs to 16 residues. Germline CDR1 reads SNHLY; CDR2 reads FYNNEI. V was cut by 3 bases and J by 0 bases, with 15 bases left in between. CDR3 nucleotides: TGTGCCAGCAGTGATAGCGGGACAGTGAGCTCCTACGAGCAGTACTTC. Translating it yields CASSDSGTVSSYEQYF.

The CDR3 reads CASLTGIVSYEQYF. In DNA, the CDR3 is TGTGCCAGCCTTACAGGGATTGTCTCCTACGAGCAGTACTTC. This chain joins TRBV2 and TRBJ2-5; a weak D match, TRBD1 (6 bases). The DNA matches TRBJ2-7 better at its end, which makes the J call doubtful. The CDR3 loop spans 14 amino acids. The germline gives CDR1 SNHLY, CDR2 FYNNEI.

The gene calls are TRBV6-4 and TRBJ1-5; 9 positions match TRBD1. This CDR3 is built from 15 residues. Germline assignment: CDR1 MRHNA and CDR2 SNTAGT. V trimming: 6 bases; J trimming: 2 bases; junction bases outside the gene matches: 5. This CDR3 reads CASRRTGDGNQPQHF. The CDR3 nucleotides are TGTGCCAGCAGGAGGACAGGGGATGGCAATCAGCCCCAGCATTTT.

The chain is built from TRBV7-2 and TRBJ1-6; D call uncertain. Deletions cut 0 bases from V and 10 bases from J, with 13 bases between. Germline V CDR1 and CDR2: SGHTA, FQGNSA. This CDR3 region has 15 residues. DNA for the CDR3: TGTGCCAGCAGCTTAGCTCCCAGATCTAACTCACCCCTCCACTTT. It specifies CASSLAPRSNSPLHF.

The chain is built from TRBV2 and TRBJ2-7; D perhaps matches TRBD2 (5 bases). The CDR3 is 12 residues long. Germline V lookup: CDR1 SNHLY, CDR2 FYNNEI. The V end was cut by 3 bases, the J end by 5 bases, with 8 bases between. CDR3 region: CASSDWRDEQYF. In nucleotides, the CDR3 is TGTGCCAGCAGTGACTGGCGGGACGAGCAGTACTTC.

V gene TRBV18 combines with J gene TRBJ1-5; D call uncertain. The germline V gene has CDR1 KGHSH and CDR2 LQKENI. The CDR3 is 14 residues long. V shed 3 bases and J shed 9 bases, with 15 bases lying between them. The chain's CDR3 is CASSPQRREGPQHF. CDR3 in DNA: TGTGCCAGCTCACCCCAAAGGAGGGAGGGGCCCCAGCATTTT.

The chain has TRBV6-1 and TRBJ1-1, with TRBD1 matching 7 bases. The trim removed 1 base at V and 3 bases at J, leaving 5 bases unmatched. Germline CDR1 and CDR2: MNHNS and SASEGT. This CDR3 is 15 amino acids long. The CDR3 DNA follows: TGTGCCAGCAGTGAAGTGGCAGGGGGTCACACTGAAGCTTTCTTT. It specifies CASSEVAGGHTEAFF.

Concerning this clone: A junction boundary mismatches the germline segment, possibly from a read error. The chain employs TRBV7-9 and TRBJ2-7; no firm D call. The CDR3 sequence is 12 residues long. Germline lookup yields CDR1 SEHNR and CDR2 FQNEAQ (reference sequence). CDR3 region: CASSLVGSTANF. The DNA for the CDR3 is TGTGCCAGCAGCTTAGTGGGGTCTACGGCGAACTTC.

The V gene is TRBV29-1, the J gene TRBJ2-7; possible D gene TRBD2, 6 bases. Trimming took off 2 bases at V and 7 bases at J, with 15 bases between the two ends. Germline CDR1 and CDR2: SQVTM and ANQGSEA. The CDR3 totals 13 residues. CDR3 region: CSVENGGTREQYF. In nucleotides, the CDR3 is TGCAGCGTTGAAAATGGGGGGACTCGGGAGCAGTACTTC.

V is TRBV6-5 and J is TRBJ1-3, with no clear D. The CDR3 sequence is 16 residues long. Germline CDR1 is MNHEY and CDR2 is SVGAGI. V dropped 0 bases and J dropped 0 bases, with 9 bases sitting between them. DNA for the CDR3: TGTGCCAGCAGTTACTCACAGCGGAGCTCTGGAAACACCATATATTTT. Its translation: CASSYSQRSSGNTIYF.

V and J are TRBV30 and TRBJ1-1; the D gene is possibly TRBD1 (5 bases). The CDR3 runs 15 residues. In germline, CDR1 is GTSNPN, CDR2 SVGIG (reference sequence). V lost 4 bases, J lost 5 bases, and 20 bases lay in between. The CDR3 protein is CAWTRPSRGGTEAFF. The CDR3 DNA reads as TGTGCCTGGACGAGGCCGTCCCGGGGGGGGACTGAAGCTTTCTTT. The full variable domain, rest sourced from reference TRBV30 and TRBJ1-1, is SQTIHQWPATLVQPVGSPLSLECTVEGTSNPNLYWYRQAAGRGLQLLFYSVGIGQISSEVPQNLSASRPQDRQFILSSKKLLLSDSGFYLCAWTRPSRGGTEAFFGQGTRLTVV.

The CDR3 nucleotides are TGCAGCGTGCTCGGGCTCCGTAGGAACACTGAAGCTTTCTTT. This encodes CSVLGLRRNTEAFF. The V call is TRBV29-1, the J call TRBJ1-1; D remains ambiguous. The V and J ends lost 6 bases and 1 base respectively, with 15 bases between them. The CDR3 consists of 14 residues. The V gene's germline CDR1 is SQVTM and CDR2 ANQGSEA.

This chain links TRBV5-4 with TRBJ1-5, with a tentative D call TRBD1 (5 bases). CDR3 length: 18 residues. The germline gives CDR1 SGHNT, CDR2 YYREEE (reference sequence). V was trimmed by 3 bases and J by 0 bases, leaving 19 bases between them. Written as DNA, the CDR3 is TGTGCCAGCAGCTGCCCAGGGAGAATCAGGTATAGCAATCAGCCCCAGCATTTT. Translated, it gives CASSCPGRIRYSNQPQHF.

This sequence joins TRBV27 and TRBJ1-5; a possible D gene is TRBD1 (6 bases). Germline CDR1 is MNHEY and CDR2 is SMNVEV (reference sequence). V gave up 5 bases and J gave up 3 bases, with 14 bases separating them. This CDR3 spans 15 amino acids. CDR3 sequence (DNA): TGTGCCAGCAGTAACAGGGCTATCCCCAATCAGCCCCAGCATTTT. Translated, it gives CASSNRAIPNQPQHF.

The V and J genes are TRBV10-3 and TRBJ2-7, with 11 bases aligning to TRBD2. The CDR3 spans 13 residues. V dropped 8 bases and J dropped 3; count of bases not matched to a gene: 3. CDR1 is ENHRY and CDR2 is SYGVKD in the germline V gene. The CDR3, as DNA: TGTGCCATCGGGACTAGCGGCAACTACGAGCAGTACTTC. It is translated as CAIGTSGNYEQYF.